This T cell receptor (beta chain) was recovered during a study of low-dose radiotherapy and immunotherapy resistance in tumors. The wider study: Radiation delivery to Cohort 1 consisted of 0.5 Gy per fraction every 2 weeks, summing to 6.5 Gy.

TRAV and TRBV primers primed cDNA for both TCRalpha and TCRbeta. A constant-region primer paired with the V-primer adapter amplified TCRs over around 18 PCR cycles. The isolated mRNA underwent amplification through in vitro transcription. TCRdb re-analysed the reads in MiXCR, keeping a single row per CDR3 protein. Altogether 100,000 or so distinct CDR3 sequences are present, more than 20% being singletons, with the ten largest covering over 4%. Time point here: after trial treatment. Specified treatment: LDRT plus nivolumab, ipilimumab, low-dose cyclophosphamide and aspirin (RACIN trial). Donors received a regimen that comprised nivolumab, ipilimumab, aspirin, low-dose cyclophosphamide and low-dose radiotherapy. Enrollment required an advanced solid tumor negative for tumor-infiltrating lymphocytes. Germline V CDR1 and CDR2: LNHDA, SQIVND (reference sequence). V lost 7 bases and J lost 0; bases outside the gene matches: 10. The CDR3 extends over 16 amino acids.

This clonotype was detected many times. The chain has TRBV19 and TRBJ2-3, with 7 bases fitting TRBD2. Sequenced material: PBMCs, taken after low-dose radiotherapy plus immunotherapy. The TCR originated in a male donor with prostate cancer. The CDR3 DNA is TGTGCCAGTAAGGCCTCCGGGACTACTAGCACAGATACGCAGTATTTT. This translates into CASKASGTTSTDTQYF.